This T cell receptor (beta chain) is from a study of T cells after yellow fever vaccination. The sample holds many counts of this clonotype. Study-level points and caveats: CD4 and CD8 compartments shared a small share of clonotypes.

TCRdb called the 5' RACE reads again in MiXCR, with one record for every CDR3 protein. The data contain 45,000 to 60,000 distinct CDR3 sequences, about 6.3% of them seen just once; the ten biggest clones take up roughly 26%. The CDR3 is 17 residues long. This sequence originates from a man between 18 and 35 years old who received the YFV17D yellow fever vaccine. This specimen consisted of CD8+ T cells not binding an NS4B(214-222) dextramer, sorted from PBMCs, obtained approximately 40 days after the first yellow fever vaccination. The J gene is TRBJ1-2, the V gene TRBV21-1; the tabulated D call, TRBD1, remains unverified against the DNA. TRBV21-1 is marked as a pseudogene. The CDR3 here is CASSMKGQGTNYYGYTF. DNA for the CDR3: TGTGCCAGCAGCATGAAAGGACAGGGAACGAATTACTATGGCTACACCTTC.